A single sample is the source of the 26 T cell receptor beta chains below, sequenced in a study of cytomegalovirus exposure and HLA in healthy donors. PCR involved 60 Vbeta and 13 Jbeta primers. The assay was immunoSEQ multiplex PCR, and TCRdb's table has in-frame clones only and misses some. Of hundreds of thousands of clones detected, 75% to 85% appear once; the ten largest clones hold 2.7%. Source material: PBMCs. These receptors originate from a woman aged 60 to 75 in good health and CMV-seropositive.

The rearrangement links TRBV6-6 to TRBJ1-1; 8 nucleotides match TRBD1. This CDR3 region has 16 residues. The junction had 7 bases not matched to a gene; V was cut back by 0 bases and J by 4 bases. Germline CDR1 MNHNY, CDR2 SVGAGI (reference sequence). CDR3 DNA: TGTGCCAGCAGTTACTCGACTGGACAGGGCGGCACTGAAGCTTTCTTT. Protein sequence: CASSYSTGQGGTEAFF.

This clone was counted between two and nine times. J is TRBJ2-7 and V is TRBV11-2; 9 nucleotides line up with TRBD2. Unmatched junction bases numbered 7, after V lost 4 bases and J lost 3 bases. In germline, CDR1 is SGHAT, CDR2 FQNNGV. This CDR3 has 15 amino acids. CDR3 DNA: TGTGCCAGCAGCTCCTTAGCGGGAGATTTCTACGAGCAGTACTTC. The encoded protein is CASSSLAGDFYEQYF.

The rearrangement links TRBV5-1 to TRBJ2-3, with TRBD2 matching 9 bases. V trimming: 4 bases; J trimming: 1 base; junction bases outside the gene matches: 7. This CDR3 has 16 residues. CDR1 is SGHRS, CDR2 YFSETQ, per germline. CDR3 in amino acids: CASSLPSGTGTDTQYF. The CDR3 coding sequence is TGCGCCAGCAGCCTACCTAGCGGGACAGGCACAGATACGCAGTATTTT.

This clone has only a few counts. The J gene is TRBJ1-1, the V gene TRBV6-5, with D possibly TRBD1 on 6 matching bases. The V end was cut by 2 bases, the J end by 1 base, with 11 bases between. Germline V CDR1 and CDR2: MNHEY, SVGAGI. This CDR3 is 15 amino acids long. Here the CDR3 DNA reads TGTGCCAGCAGTTACACCTACAGGGAGAACACTGAAGCTTTCTTT. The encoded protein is CASSYTYRENTEAFF.

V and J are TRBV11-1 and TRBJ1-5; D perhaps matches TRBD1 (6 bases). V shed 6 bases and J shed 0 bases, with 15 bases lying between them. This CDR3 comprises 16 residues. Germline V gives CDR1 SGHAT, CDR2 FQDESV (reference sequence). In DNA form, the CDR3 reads TGTGCCAGCAGACCTGGAGGACAGAGTAGCAATCAGCCCCAGCATTTT. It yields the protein CASRPGGQSSNQPQHF.

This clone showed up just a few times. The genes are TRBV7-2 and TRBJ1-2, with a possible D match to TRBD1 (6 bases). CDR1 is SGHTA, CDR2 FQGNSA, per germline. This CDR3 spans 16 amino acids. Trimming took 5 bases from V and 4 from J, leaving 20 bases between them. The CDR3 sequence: CASSPSGGSNTYGYTF. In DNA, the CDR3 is TGTGCCAGCAGCCCGAGCGGGGGCTCCAATACCTATGGCTACACCTTC.

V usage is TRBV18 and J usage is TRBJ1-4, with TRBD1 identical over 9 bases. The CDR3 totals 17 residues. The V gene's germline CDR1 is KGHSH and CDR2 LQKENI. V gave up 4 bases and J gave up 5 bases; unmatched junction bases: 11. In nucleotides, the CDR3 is TGTGCCAGCTCACTAAGCTCTCCGGGACAGGGAAATGAAAAACTGTTTTTT. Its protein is CASSLSSPGQGNEKLFF.

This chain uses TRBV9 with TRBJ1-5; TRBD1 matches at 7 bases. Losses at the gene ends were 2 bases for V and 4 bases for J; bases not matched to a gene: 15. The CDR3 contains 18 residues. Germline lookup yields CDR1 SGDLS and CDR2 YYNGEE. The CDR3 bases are TGTGCCAGCAGCGTGAAGGTCCAGGGGGATTTAAGTAATCAGCCCCAGCATTTT. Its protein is CASSVKVQGDLSNQPQHF.

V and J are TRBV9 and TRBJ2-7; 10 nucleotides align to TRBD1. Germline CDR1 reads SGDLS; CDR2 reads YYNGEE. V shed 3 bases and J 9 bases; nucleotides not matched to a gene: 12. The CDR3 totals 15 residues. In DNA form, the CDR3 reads TGTGCCAGCAGCGCGGCCGGGACAGGGGACACTGGGCAGTACTTC. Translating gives CASSAAGTGDTGQYF.

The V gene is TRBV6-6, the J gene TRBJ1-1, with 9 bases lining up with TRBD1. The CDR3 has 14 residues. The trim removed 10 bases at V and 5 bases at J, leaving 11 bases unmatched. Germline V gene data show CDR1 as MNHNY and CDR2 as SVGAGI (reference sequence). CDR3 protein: CAIQEGQGITEAFF. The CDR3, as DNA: TGTGCCATCCAGGAGGGACAGGGCATAACTGAAGCTTTCTTT.

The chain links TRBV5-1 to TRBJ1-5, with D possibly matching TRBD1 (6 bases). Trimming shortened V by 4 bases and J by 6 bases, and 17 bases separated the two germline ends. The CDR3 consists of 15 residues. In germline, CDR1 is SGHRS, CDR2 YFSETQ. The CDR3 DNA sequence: TGCGCCAGCAGCCCATCCCGCAGGGGCGCTCAGCCCCAGCATTTT. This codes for CASSPSRRGAQPQHF.

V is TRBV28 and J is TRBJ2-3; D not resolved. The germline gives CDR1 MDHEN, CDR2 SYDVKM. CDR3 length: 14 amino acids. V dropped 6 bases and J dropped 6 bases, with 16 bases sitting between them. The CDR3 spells CASSSTRSPDTQYF. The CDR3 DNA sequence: TGTGCCAGCAGCTCAACCAGATCGCCGGATACGCAGTATTTT.

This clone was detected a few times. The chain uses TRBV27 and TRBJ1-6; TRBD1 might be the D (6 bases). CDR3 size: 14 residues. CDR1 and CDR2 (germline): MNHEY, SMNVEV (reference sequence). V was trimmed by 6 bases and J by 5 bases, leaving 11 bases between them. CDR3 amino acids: CASSLQGNNSPLHF. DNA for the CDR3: TGTGCCAGCAGCCTACAGGGCAATAATTCACCCCTCCACTTT.

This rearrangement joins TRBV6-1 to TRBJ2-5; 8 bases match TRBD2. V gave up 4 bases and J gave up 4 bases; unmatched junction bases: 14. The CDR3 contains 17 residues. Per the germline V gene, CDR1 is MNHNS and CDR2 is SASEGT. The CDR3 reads CASSAPLAGWSGETQYF. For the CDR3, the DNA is TGTGCCAGCAGTGCCCCTTTAGCGGGGTGGTCGGGAGAGACCCAGTACTTC.

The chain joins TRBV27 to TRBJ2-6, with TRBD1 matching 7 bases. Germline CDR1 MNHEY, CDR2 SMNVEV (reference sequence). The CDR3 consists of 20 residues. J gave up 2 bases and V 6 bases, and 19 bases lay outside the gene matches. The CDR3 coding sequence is TGTGCCAGCAGACACCTGTTTTTGGGGGACAGTTTTACTGGGGCCAACGTCCTGACTTTC. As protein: CASRHLFLGDSFTGANVLTF.

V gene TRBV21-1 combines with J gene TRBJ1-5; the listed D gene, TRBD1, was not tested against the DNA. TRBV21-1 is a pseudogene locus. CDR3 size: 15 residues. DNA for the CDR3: TGTGCCAGCAGCAGTTGGACAGCCAACAATCAGCCCCAGCATTTT. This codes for CASSSWTANNQPQHF.

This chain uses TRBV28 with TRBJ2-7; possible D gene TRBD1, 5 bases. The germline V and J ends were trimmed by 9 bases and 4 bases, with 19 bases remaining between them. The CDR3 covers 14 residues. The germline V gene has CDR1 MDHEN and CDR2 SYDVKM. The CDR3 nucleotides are TGTGCCAGTTCCGAGGCAGCCCCAGGGTACGAGCAGTACTTC. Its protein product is CASSEAAPGYEQYF.

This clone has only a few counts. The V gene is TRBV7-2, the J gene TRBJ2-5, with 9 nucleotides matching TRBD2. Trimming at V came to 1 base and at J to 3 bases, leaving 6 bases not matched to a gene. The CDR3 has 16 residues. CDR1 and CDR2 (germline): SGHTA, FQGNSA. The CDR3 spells CASSLGPASGEETQYF. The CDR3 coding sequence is TGTGCCAGCAGCTTAGGCCCGGCTAGCGGGGAAGAGACCCAGTACTTC. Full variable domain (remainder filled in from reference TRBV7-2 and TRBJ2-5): GAGVSQSPSNKVTEKGKDVELRCDPISGHTALYWYRQSLGQGLEFLIYFQGNSAPDKSGLPSDRFSAERTGGSVSTLTIQRTQQEDSAVYLCASSLGPASGEETQYFGPGTRLLVL.

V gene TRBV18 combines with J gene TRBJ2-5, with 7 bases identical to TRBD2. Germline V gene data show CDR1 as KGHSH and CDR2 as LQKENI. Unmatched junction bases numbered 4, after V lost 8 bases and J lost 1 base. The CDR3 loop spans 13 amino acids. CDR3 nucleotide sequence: TGTGCCAGCGCACTAGCGAGCCAAGAGACCCAGTACTTC. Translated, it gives CASALASQETQYF.

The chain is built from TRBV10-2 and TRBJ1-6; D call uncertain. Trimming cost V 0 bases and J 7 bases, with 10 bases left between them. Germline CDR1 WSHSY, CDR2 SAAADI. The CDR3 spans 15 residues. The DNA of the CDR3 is TGCGCCAGCAGTGAGTCGAAGGAGAGAAATTCACCCCTCCACTTT. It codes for CASSESKERNSPLHF.

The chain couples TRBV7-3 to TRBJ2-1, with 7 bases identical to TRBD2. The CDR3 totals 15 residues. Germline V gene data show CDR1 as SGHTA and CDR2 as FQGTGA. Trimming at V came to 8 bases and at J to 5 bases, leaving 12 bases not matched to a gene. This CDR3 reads CASSLMTSLNNEQFF. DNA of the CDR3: TGTGCCAGCTCTTTGATGACTAGCTTAAACAATGAGCAGTTCTTC.

The CDR3 loop reads CASSVGLAGLYEQYF. The CDR3 DNA reads TGTGCCAGCAGCGTAGGGCTAGCGGGGTTATACGAGCAGTACTTC. J is TRBJ2-7 and V is TRBV5-5; TRBD2 aligns across 9 bases. Germline trimming cut 4 bases from V and 4 bases from J; bases unmatched to any gene: 9. This CDR3 comprises 15 residues. Germline CDR1 reads SGHKS; CDR2 reads YYEKEE (reference sequence).

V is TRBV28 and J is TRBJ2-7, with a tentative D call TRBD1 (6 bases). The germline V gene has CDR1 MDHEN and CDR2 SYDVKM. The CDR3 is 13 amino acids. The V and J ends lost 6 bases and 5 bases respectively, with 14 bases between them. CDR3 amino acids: CASSQPHRDEQYF. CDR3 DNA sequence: TGTGCCAGCAGCCAACCACACAGGGACGAGCAGTACTTC.

As DNA, the CDR3 is TGTGCCAGCAGCCAAAGACAGGGAGACTATGGCTACACCTTC. Translation gives CASSQRQGDYGYTF. This chain connects TRBV13 to TRBJ1-2, with 7 bases identical to TRBD1. The junction had 6 bases not matched to a gene; V was cut back by 5 bases and J by 3 bases. The CDR3 runs to 14 residues. Germline V gene sequence: CDR1 PRHDT, CDR2 FYEKMQ (reference sequence).

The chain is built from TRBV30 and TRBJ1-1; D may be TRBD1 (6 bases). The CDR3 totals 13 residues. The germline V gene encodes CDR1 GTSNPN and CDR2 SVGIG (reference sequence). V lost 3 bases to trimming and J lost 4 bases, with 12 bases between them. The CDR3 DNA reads TGTGCCTGGAGGTATGCCAGGGGCACTGAAGCTTTCTTT. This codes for CAWRYARGTEAFF.

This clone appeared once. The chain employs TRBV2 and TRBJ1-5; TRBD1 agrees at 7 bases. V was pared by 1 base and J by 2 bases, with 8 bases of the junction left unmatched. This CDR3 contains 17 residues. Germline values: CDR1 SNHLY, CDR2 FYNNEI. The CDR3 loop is CASSEGETGYRNQPQHF. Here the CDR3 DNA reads TGTGCCAGCAGTGAAGGCGAGACAGGGTATCGCAATCAGCCCCAGCATTTT.